Listed here are 28 T cell receptor beta chains from one sample, sequenced in a study of T cells in Graves' hyperthyroidism and ophthalmopathy. Amplification of TCR beta CDR3 regions used RNA as the template. The primer set for the first-round RT-PCR of the TCR CDR3 was HTBI. TCRdb redid the calling of the multiplex PCR reads with MiXCR, one entry per CDR3 protein. The data contain approximately 58,000 distinct CDR3 sequences, about 49% of them singletons. The material sequenced was blood. Every receptor here comes from a woman under 40 with Graves' ophthalmopathy.

This clonotype was found many times. This chain joins TRBV7-8 and TRBJ2-3; 9 bases align to TRBD2. Losses at the gene ends were 5 bases for V and 6 bases for J; bases not matched to a gene: 9. CDR1 and CDR2 (germline): SGHVS, FQNEAQ. This CDR3 comprises 15 residues. This chain's CDR3 is CASSLLAGKMDTQYF. DNA for the CDR3: TGTGCCAGCAGCCTTCTAGCGGGGAAAATGGATACGCAGTATTTT.

This clonotype is classed as medium-sized (0.01 to 0.1%). The CDR3: CAATDWQGNVELFF. CDR3 DNA sequence: TGTGCCGCAACGGATTGGCAGGGTAACGTGGAGCTGTTTTTT. The chain employs TRBV10-3 and TRBJ2-2; a weak D match, TRBD1 (5 bases). The V and J ends lost 11 bases and 10 bases respectively, with 23 bases between them. This CDR3 contains 14 residues. Looked up from germline, CDR1 is ENHRY and CDR2 is SYGVKD.

Only one count was recorded for this clonotype. No conserved phenylalanine or tryptophan is present at the end of the CDR3, so a read error is the likely explanation. This chain joins TRBV29-1 and TRBJ1-1; TRBD1 might be the D (5 bases). The germline CDR1 and CDR2 sequences are SQVTM and ANQGSEA. The length of the CDR3 is 13 residues. The V end lost 6 bases, the J end lost 5 bases, and 16 bases lay between the germline ends. The DNA for the CDR3 is TGCAGCGTCAGAGGGGCGTTTGGAACTGAAGCTTTCTTA. It specifies CSVRGAFGTEAFL.

In regard to this clonotype: The germline gene is not matched at one end of the junction; a read error may be the cause. The genes are TRBV6-6 and TRBJ1-4; D unclear. This CDR3 comprises 14 residues. The germline V gene has CDR1 MNHNY and CDR2 SVGAGI (reference sequence). CDR3 in DNA: TGTGCCAGCAGTGCCAGCGGGCAGAATGAAAAACTGTCTTTT. This sequence encodes CASSASGQNEKLSF.

As for this clonotype: This CDR3 is missing its conserved last phenylalanine or tryptophan, likely due to a read error. The DNA is left out, because the CDR3 cannot be placed on it with certainty; the CDR3 is given as TCRdb lists it. The genes are TRBV9 and TRBJ1-4; the table's D call of TRBD1 was not tested on the DNA. Germline CDR1 SGDLS, CDR2 YYNGEE. Counting both end residues, the CDR3 totals 10 amino acids. CDR3 in amino acids: CASSPRITKV.

This clonotype appeared a single time. Compared with germline, one end of the junction differs, possibly owing to a read error. CDR3 bases: TGTGCCTGTAGTTGGAACCGGAACAATGAGCAGCTCTTC. Protein: CACSWNRNNEQLF. This rearrangement joins TRBV19 to TRBJ2-1; D ambiguous. The CDR3 spans 13 residues. Germline V gives CDR1 LNHDA, CDR2 SQIVND (reference sequence).

In its sample, this clonotype was seen many times. The germline gene is not matched at one end of the junction; a read error may be the cause. The CDR3 DNA reads as TGTGCTTGGACTAACCAAAGTTACGAGCAGTACTTC. The encoded protein is CAWTNQSYEQYF. The chain employs TRBV30 and TRBJ2-7, with D possibly being TRBD2 (6 bases). The CDR3 is made up of 12 amino acids. The V gene's germline CDR1 is GTSNPN and CDR2 SVGIG (reference sequence).

The rearrangement joins TRBV6-5 to TRBJ1-1; D is perhaps TRBD1 (5 bases). The CDR3 spans 13 residues. V was pared by 8 bases and J by 8 bases, with 18 bases between. Germline CDR1 MNHEY, CDR2 SVGAGI. CDR3 in DNA: TGTGCCAGCGGTCGTCGGGGGAGCACGGAAGCTTTCTTT. Protein: CASGRRGSTEAFF.

The table lists this clonotype with many counts. The chain links TRBV4-1 to TRBJ1-2; 10 bases are shared with TRBD1. Germline V gene data show CDR1 as MGHRA and CDR2 as YSYEKL. The ends lost 1 base at V and 8 bases at J; junction bases unmatched: 7. The CDR3 is 15 residues long. The CDR3: CASSQGGQGDIGYTF. The CDR3 bases are TGCGCCAGCAGCCAAGGCGGACAGGGGGATATCGGCTACACCTTC.

This clonotype has ten or more counts. This chain connects TRBV6-5 to TRBJ2-7, with a possible D match to TRBD1 (7 bases). Trimming removed 6 bases from V and 0 bases from J, with 15 bases in between. The germline gives CDR1 MNHEY, CDR2 SVGAGI. This CDR3 comprises 15 residues. The CDR3 loop is CASRQQGGPSYEQYF. The CDR3 DNA is TGTGCCAGCAGACAGCAGGGGGGACCCTCCTACGAGCAGTACTTC.

This clonotype was picked up many times. The chain is built from TRBV4-2 and TRBJ1-5; D gene uncertain. Trimming removed 3 bases at V and 8 bases at J, with 11 bases between. CDR1 is LGHNA, CDR2 YNFKEQ, per germline. The CDR3 consists of 13 residues. CDR3 protein: CASSHATEEPQHF. The CDR3 region has the DNA TGTGCCAGCAGCCATGCTACAGAGGAGCCCCAGCATTTT.

The J gene is TRBJ1-5, the V gene TRBV7-9; D possibly corresponds to TRBD1 (5 bases). V was pared by 1 base and J by 7 bases, with 11 bases between. This CDR3 comprises 14 residues. From germline, CDR1 is SEHNR and CDR2 FQNEAQ (reference sequence). CDR3 residues: CASSLDGGKQPQHF. The CDR3 region has the DNA TGTGCCAGCAGCTTAGATGGGGGAAAACAGCCCCAGCATTTT.

The chain recombines TRBV10-3 with TRBJ2-1; possible D gene TRBD1, 6 bases. Germline V gives CDR1 ENHRY, CDR2 SYGVKD. Trimming shortened V by 6 bases and J by 5 bases, and 11 bases separated the two germline ends. The CDR3 extends over 13 amino acids. CDR3 coding DNA: TGTGCCATCAGGACAGGAAGACACAATGAGCAGTTCTTC. Translated: CAIRTGRHNEQFF.

This clonotype was found many times. The chain carries TRBV5-8 and TRBJ2-5; weak D call: TRBD2 (5 bases). This CDR3 comprises 13 residues. The V and J ends lost 2 bases and 5 bases respectively, with 10 bases between them. In germline, CDR1 is SGHTS, CDR2 YDEGEE. The CDR3 coding sequence is TGTGCCAGCAGCTTCCCGGGATTGGAGACCCAGTACTTC. This encodes CASSFPGLETQYF.

This clonotype has ten or more counts. The gene calls are TRBV19 and TRBJ2-2; 7 nucleotides match TRBD1. The trim removed 5 bases at V and 3 bases at J, leaving 3 bases unmatched. CDR1 LNHDA and CDR2 SQIVND come from the germline V gene (reference sequence). This CDR3 comprises 14 residues. The CDR3 nucleotides read TGTGCCAGTAGTTTGCAGGGGGACACCGGGGAGCTGTTTTTT. Translating gives CASSLQGDTGELFF.

On this clonotype itself: A much larger clonotype is one base distant, so this may be a read error. This chain uses TRBV4-2 with TRBJ2-2, with TRBD2 matching 8 bases. CDR1 LGHNA and CDR2 YNFKEQ come from the germline V gene. CDR3 length: 16 residues. CDR3 loop: CASSQRSGGDTGKLFF. In nucleotides, the CDR3 is TGTGCCAGCAGCCAGAGGTCGGGGGGGGACACCGGGAAGCTGTTTTTT.

CDR3 sequence (DNA): TGCAGTGCGTGGACTAGCGCCTACGAGCAGTACTTC. Its translation: CSAWTSAYEQYF. The chain combines TRBV20-1 with TRBJ2-7, with 9 bases matching TRBD2. The CDR3 runs 12 residues. The ends lost 6 bases at V and 2 bases at J; junction bases unmatched: 2. Germline-derived CDR1 and CDR2 are DFQATT and SNEGSKA (reference sequence).

This clonotype has at least ten counts. The chain uses TRBV14 and TRBJ1-1, with D hard to call. CDR1 is SGHDN and CDR2 is FVKESK in the germline V gene. Trimming cost V 2 bases and J 6 bases, with 10 bases left between them. This CDR3 spans 13 amino acids. The chain's CDR3 is CASSQQENAEAFF. The CDR3 region has the DNA TGTGCCAGCAGCCAACAGGAAAACGCTGAAGCTTTCTTT.

This clonotype was recorded at least ten times. J is TRBJ1-1 and V is TRBV7-2; maybe TRBD1 (6 bases). The germline V gene encodes CDR1 SGHTA and CDR2 FQGNSA. The V gene lost 2 bases and the J gene lost 1 base, with 11 bases spanning the gap. The CDR3 is 15 residues long. The CDR3 DNA sequence: TGTGCCAGCAGCTTAATGGGGGCGAAGAACACTGAAGCTTTCTTT. Protein: CASSLMGAKNTEAFF.

This clonotype has a count of ten or more. CDR3 sequence: CASSKGRAYEQYF. The CDR3 DNA is TGTGCCAGCTCGAAGGGTCGAGCCTACGAGCAGTACTTC. The J gene is TRBJ2-7, the V gene TRBV14; D not resolved. V was clipped by 8 bases and J by 2 bases, with 13 bases between them. CDR3 length: 13 residues. Germline loops: CDR1 SGHDN, CDR2 FVKESK.

This clonotype was seen at least ten times. The chain carries TRBV5-1 and TRBJ2-3, with D perhaps TRBD2 (6 bases). CDR3 size: 15 residues. V was clipped by 4 bases and J by 6 bases, with 18 bases between them. Germline loops: CDR1 SGHRS, CDR2 YFSETQ. The CDR3 reads CASSVRGSPADTQYF. The CDR3 DNA reads TGCGCCAGCAGCGTTCGGGGGAGTCCTGCGGATACGCAGTATTTT.

This clonotype was picked up many times. CDR3 nucleotide sequence: TGTGCCAGCAGTGAAACCCCAGGGGGAATTTACGAGCAGTACTTC. The encoded protein is CASSETPGGIYEQYF. V gene TRBV2 combines with J gene TRBJ2-7, with 7 positions matching TRBD1. Trimming cost V 2 bases and J 4 bases; bases outside gene matches: 8. Germline CDR1 and CDR2: SNHLY and FYNNEI. This CDR3 is 15 amino acids long.

This clonotype was detected ten times or more. V usage is TRBV20-1 and J usage is TRBJ2-7; 10 bases fit TRBD2. The germline V gene has CDR1 DFQATT and CDR2 SNEGSKA (reference sequence). The CDR3 is 17 residues long. The J segment lost 2 bases and the V segment lost 3 bases, leaving 13 bases of the junction unmatched. CDR3 sequence reads: CSARASGRLTSAYEQYF. For the CDR3, the DNA is TGCAGTGCTAGGGCTAGCGGGAGACTGACAAGCGCCTACGAGCAGTACTTC.

A word on this clonotype: Just one base apart from a much larger clone, this may be a read error. This chain uses TRBV28 with TRBJ2-5; 10 nucleotides agree with TRBD2. This CDR3 has 16 amino acids. Germline CDR1 and CDR2: MDHEN and SYDVKM. CDR3 loop: CASRRRAGGNQEAQYF. CDR3 in DNA: TGTGCCAGCAGACGGCGAGCGGGGGGGAACCAAGAGGCCCAGTACTTC.

Points on this clonotype: The CDR3 does not end in the conserved phenylalanine or tryptophan, so this is likely a read error. The DNA is left out, because the CDR3 cannot be placed on it with certainty; the CDR3 is given as TCRdb lists it. The CDR3 loop reads CASSPTGQGTYEQCL. The chain carries TRBV14 and TRBJ2-7; the table's D call of TRBD1 was not tested on the DNA. Per the germline V gene, CDR1 is SGHDN and CDR2 is FVKESK. The CDR3 totals 15 residues, both ends included.

This sequence joins TRBV28 and TRBJ2-2; 14 bases fit TRBD2. The CDR3 covers 19 residues. Germline V gene sequence: CDR1 MDHEN, CDR2 SYDVKM. The V gene end was trimmed by 11 bases and the J gene end by 6 bases; junction bases not matched to a gene: 20. The CDR3 protein is CAPALPGLAGDWSAGELFF. The CDR3 bases are TGTGCCCCCGCCCTGCCGGGACTAGCGGGAGATTGGAGCGCCGGGGAGCTGTTTTTT.

This clonotype was seen many times. The chain combines TRBV5-8 with TRBJ2-7, with D perhaps TRBD1 (6 bases). Germline V lookup: CDR1 SGHTS, CDR2 YDEGEE. This CDR3 is built from 19 residues. V was pared by 7 bases and J by 4 bases, with 33 bases between. The CDR3 DNA reads TGTGCCAGCCCCTTGGCCCCTTTCGGGACACCGGAGGAGGCTTACGAGCAGTACTTC. This translates into CASPLAPFGTPEEAYEQYF. Full variable domain (rest looked up from reference TRBV5-8 and TRBJ2-7): EAGVTQSPTHLIKTRGQQATLRCSPISGHTSVYWYQQALGLGLQFLLWYDEGEERNRGNFPPRFSGRQFPNYSSELNVNALELEDSALYLCASPLAPFGTPEEAYEQYFGPGTRLTVT.

This clonotype has just one count. The chain couples TRBV20-1 to TRBJ2-7, with TRBD2 identical over 12 bases. This CDR3 comprises 13 residues. Trimming at V came to 5 bases and at J to 4 bases, leaving 3 bases not matched to a gene. Germline V gene lookup returns CDR1 DFQATT and CDR2 SNEGSKA (reference sequence). This chain's CDR3 is CSAGGLAGYEQYF. CDR3 bases: TGCAGTGCTGGGGGACTAGCGGGTTACGAGCAGTACTTC.